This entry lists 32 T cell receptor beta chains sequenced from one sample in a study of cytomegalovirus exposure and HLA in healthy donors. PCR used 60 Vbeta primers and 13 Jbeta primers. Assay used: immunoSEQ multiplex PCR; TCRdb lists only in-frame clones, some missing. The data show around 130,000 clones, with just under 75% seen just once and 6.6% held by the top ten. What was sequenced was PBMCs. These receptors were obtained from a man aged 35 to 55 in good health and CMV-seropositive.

CDR3 DNA: TGTGCCAGCAGCTTATGGCAGGAGAACACTGAAGCTTTCTTT. Amino acid sequence: CASSLWQENTEAFF. The chain links TRBV7-9 to TRBJ1-1; D not certain. The CDR3 runs to 14 residues. CDR1 is SEHNR and CDR2 is FQNEAQ in the germline V gene (reference sequence). Trimming stripped 2 bases from V and 1 base from J, with 8 bases between.

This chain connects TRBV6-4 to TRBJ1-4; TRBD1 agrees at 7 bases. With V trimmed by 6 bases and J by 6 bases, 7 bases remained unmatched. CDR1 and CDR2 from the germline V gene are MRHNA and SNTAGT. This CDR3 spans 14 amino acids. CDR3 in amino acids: CASSRDRLYEKLFF. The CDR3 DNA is TGTGCCAGCAGCCGGGACAGATTGTATGAAAAACTGTTTTTT.

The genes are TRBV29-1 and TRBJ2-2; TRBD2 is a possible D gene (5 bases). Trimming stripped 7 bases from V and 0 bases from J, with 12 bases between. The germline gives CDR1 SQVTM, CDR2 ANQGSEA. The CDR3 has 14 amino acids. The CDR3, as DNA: TGCAGCGCGGAGGTGAAAGCGAACACCGGGGAGCTGTTTTTT. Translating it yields CSAEVKANTGELFF.

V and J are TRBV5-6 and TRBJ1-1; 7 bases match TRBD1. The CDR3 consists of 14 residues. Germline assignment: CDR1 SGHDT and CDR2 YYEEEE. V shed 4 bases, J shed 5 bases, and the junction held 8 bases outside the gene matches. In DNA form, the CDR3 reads TGTGCCAGCAGCGGGAAGGGGGCTTGGACTGAAGCTTTCTTT. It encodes CASSGKGAWTEAFF.

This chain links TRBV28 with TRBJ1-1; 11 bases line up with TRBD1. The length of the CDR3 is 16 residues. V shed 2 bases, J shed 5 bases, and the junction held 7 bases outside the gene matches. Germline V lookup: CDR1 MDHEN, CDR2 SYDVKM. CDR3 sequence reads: CASSLGGQGAFTEAFF. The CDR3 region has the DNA TGTGCCAGCAGTTTAGGTGGACAGGGGGCGTTTACTGAAGCTTTCTTT.

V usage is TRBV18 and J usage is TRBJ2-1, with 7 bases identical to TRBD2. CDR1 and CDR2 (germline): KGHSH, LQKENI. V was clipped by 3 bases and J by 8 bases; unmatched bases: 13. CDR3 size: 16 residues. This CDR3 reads CASSPVSGGRRDEQFF. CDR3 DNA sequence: TGTGCCAGCTCACCGGTTAGTGGCGGGAGAAGGGATGAGCAGTTCTTC.

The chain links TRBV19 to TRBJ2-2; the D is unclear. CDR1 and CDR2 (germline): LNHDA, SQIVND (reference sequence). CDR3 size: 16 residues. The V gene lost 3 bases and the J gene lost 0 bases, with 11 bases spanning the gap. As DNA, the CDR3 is TGTGCCAGTAGTATTACAGACGCCGCGAACACCGGGGAGCTGTTTTTT. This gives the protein CASSITDAANTGELFF.

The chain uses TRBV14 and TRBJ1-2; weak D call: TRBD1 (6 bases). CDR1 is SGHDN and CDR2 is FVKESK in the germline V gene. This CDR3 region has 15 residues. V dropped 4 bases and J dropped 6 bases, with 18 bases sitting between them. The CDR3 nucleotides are TGTGCCAGCAGCCCCTCGACAGGCTGGAGGAATGGCTACACCTTC. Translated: CASSPSTGWRNGYTF.

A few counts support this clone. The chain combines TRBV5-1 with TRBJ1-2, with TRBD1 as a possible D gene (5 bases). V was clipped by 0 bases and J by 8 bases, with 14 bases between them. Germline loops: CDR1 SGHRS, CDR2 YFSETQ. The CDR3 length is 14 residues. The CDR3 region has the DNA TGCGCCAGCAGCTTGGGACGACAGACTGGCGGCTACACCTTC. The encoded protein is CASSLGRQTGGYTF.

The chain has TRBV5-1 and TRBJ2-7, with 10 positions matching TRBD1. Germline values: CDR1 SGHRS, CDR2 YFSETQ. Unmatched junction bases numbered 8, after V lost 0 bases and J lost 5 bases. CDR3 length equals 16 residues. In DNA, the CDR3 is TGCGCCAGCAGCTTGGTGGGTCGGGACAGGGGTGACGAGCAGTACTTC. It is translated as CASSLVGRDRGDEQYF.

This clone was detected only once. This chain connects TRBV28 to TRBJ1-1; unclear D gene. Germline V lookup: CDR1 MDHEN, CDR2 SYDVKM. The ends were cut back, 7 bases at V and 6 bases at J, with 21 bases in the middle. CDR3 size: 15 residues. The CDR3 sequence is CASTLPGGRGPEAFF. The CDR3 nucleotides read TGTGCCAGCACCCTCCCGGGCGGGAGAGGCCCTGAAGCTTTCTTT.

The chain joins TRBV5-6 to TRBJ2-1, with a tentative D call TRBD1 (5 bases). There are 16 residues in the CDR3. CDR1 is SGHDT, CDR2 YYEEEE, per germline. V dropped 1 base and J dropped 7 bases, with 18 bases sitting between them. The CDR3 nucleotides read TGTGCCAGCAGCTTGCAGGGTCTAGGTATCGGGAATGAGCAGTTCTTC. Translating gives CASSLQGLGIGNEQFF.

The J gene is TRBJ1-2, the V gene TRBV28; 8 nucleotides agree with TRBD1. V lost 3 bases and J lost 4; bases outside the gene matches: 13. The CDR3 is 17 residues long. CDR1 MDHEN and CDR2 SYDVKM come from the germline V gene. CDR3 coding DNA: TGTGCCAGCAGTTTTGGGTTGGACAGGGAGGCCCTCTATGGCTACACCTTC. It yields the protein CASSFGLDREALYGYTF.

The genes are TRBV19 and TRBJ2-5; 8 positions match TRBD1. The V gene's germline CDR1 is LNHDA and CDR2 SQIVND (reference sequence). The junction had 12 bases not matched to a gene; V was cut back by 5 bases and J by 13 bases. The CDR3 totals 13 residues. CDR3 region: CASSPAPGTGLYF. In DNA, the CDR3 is TGTGCCAGTAGTCCCGCCCCCGGGACAGGCCTGTACTTC.

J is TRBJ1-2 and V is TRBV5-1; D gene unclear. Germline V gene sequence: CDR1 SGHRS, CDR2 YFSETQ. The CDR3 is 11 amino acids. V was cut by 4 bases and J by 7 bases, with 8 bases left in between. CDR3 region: CASSPGSGYTF. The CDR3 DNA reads TGCGCCAGCAGCCCCGGGTCTGGCTACACCTTC.

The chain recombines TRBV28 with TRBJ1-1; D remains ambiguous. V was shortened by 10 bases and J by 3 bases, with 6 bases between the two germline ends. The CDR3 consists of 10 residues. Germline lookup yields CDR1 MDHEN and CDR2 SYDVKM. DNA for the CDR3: TGTGCCACCGTAGACACTGAAGCTTTCTTT. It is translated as CATVDTEAFF.

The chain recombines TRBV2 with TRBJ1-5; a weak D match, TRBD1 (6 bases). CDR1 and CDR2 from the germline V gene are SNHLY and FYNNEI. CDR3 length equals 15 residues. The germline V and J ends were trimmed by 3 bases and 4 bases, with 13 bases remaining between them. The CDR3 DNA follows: TGTGCCAGCAGTGAGGGGGGGGACAAAAATCAGCCCCAGCATTTT. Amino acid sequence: CASSEGGDKNQPQHF. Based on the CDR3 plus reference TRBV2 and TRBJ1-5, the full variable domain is EPEVTQTPSHQVTQMGQEVILRCVPISNHLYFYWYRQILGQKVEFLVSFYNNEISEKSEIFDDQFSVERPDGSNFTLKIRSTKLEDSAMYFCASSEGGDKNQPQHFGDGTRLSIL.

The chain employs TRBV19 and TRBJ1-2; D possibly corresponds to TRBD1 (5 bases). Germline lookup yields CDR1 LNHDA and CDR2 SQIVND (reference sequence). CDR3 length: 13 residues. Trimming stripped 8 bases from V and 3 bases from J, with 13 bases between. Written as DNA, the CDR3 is TGTGCCAGTGGCAGGGTCCCAGACTATGGCTACACCTTC. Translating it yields CASGRVPDYGYTF.

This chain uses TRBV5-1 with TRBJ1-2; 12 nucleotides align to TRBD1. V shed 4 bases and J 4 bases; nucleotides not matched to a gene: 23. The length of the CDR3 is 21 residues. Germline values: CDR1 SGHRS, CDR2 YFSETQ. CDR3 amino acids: CASSPDSPMRGQGAAAYGYTF. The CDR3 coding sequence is TGCGCCAGCAGCCCCGATTCCCCGATGCGGGGACAGGGGGCCGCGGCCTATGGCTACACCTTC.

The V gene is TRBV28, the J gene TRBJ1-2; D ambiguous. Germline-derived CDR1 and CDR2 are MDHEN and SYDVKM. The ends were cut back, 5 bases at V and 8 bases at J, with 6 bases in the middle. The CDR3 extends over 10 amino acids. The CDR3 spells CASSRSGYTF. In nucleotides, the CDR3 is TGTGCCAGCAGTCGGTCGGGCTACACCTTC.

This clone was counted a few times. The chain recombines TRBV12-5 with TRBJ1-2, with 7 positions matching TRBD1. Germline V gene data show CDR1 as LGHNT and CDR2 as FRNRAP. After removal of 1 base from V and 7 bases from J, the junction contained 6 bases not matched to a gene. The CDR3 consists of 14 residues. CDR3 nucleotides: TGTGCTAGTGGTTTGGGAACAGGGGCGGGTGGCTACACCTTC. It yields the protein CASGLGTGAGGYTF.

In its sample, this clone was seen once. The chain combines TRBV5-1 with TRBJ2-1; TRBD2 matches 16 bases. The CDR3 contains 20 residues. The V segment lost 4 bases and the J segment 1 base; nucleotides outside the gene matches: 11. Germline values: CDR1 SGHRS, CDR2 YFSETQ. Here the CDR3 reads CASSTRAPGLAGGSYNEQFF. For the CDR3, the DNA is TGCGCCAGCAGCACACGAGCCCCGGGACTAGCGGGAGGGTCCTACAATGAGCAGTTCTTC.

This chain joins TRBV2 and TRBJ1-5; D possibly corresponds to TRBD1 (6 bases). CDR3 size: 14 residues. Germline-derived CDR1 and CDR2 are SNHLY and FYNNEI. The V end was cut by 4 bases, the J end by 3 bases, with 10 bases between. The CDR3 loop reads CASSGQVSNQPQHF. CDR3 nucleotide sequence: TGTGCCAGCAGTGGACAGGTTTCCAATCAGCCCCAGCATTTT.

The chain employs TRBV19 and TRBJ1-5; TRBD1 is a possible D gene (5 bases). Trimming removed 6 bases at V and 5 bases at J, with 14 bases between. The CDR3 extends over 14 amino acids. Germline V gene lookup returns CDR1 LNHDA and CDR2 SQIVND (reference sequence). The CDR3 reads CASSLAGTYQPQHF. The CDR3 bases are TGTGCCAGTAGCTTAGCCGGGACTTATCAGCCCCAGCATTTT.

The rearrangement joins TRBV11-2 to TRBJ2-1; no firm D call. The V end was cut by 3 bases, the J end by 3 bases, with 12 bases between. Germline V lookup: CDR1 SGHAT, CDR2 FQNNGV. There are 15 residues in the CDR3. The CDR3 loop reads CASSFRLTLYNEQFF. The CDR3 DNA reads TGTGCCAGCAGCTTCAGACTCACCCTCTACAATGAGCAGTTCTTC.

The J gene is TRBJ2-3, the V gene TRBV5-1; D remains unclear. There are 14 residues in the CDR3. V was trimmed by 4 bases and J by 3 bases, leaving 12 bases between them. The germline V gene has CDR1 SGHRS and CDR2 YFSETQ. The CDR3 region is CASSLLRHTDTQYF. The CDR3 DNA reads TGCGCCAGCAGCCTACTGAGGCATACAGATACGCAGTATTTT. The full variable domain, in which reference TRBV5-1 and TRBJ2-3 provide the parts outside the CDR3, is KAGVTQTPRYLIKTRGQQVTLSCSPISGHRSVSWYQQTPGQGLQFLFEYFSETQRNKGNFPGRFSGRQFSNSRSEMNVSTLELGDSALYLCASSLLRHTDTQYFGPGTRLTVL.

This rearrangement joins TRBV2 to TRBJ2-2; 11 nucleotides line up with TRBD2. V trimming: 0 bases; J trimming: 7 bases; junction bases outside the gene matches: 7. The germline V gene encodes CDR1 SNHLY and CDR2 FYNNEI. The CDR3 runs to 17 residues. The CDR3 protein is CASSEAASGRMNGELFF. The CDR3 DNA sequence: TGTGCCAGCAGTGAAGCAGCTAGCGGGAGGATGAACGGGGAGCTGTTTTTT.

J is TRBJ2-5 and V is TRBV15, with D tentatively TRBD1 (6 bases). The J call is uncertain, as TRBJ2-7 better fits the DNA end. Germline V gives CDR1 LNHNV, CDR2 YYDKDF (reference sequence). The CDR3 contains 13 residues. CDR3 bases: TGTGCCACCAGCGCAACAGGGAGCTACGAGCAGTACTTC. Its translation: CATSATGSYEQYF.

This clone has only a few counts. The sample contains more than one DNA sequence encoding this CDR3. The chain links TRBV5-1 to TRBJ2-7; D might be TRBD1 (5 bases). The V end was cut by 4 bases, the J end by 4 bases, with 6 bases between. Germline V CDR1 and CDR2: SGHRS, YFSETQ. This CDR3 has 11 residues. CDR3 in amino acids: CASSPGYEQYF. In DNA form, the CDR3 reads TGCGCCAGCAGCCCAGGGTACGAGCAGTACTTC.

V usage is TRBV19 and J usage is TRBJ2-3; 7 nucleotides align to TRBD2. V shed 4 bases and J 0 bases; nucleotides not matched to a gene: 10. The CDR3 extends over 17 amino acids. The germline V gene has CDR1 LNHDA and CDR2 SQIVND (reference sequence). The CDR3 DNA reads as TGTGCCAGTAGTAGCGGATGGGCGGGGGTCAGCACAGATACGCAGTATTTT. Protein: CASSSGWAGVSTDTQYF.

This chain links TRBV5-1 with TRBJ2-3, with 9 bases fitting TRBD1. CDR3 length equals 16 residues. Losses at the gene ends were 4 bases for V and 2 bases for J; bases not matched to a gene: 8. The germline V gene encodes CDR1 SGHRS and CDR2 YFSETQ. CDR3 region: CASSAAGTGPTDTQYF. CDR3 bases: TGCGCCAGCAGCGCCGCAGGGACAGGGCCCACAGATACGCAGTATTTT. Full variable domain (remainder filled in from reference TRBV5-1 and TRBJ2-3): KAGVTQTPRYLIKTRGQQVTLSCSPISGHRSVSWYQQTPGQGLQFLFEYFSETQRNKGNFPGRFSGRQFSNSRSEMNVSTLELGDSALYLCASSAAGTGPTDTQYFGPGTRLTVL.

CDR3 sequence: CASSSGLAGVGYTQYF. The CDR3, as DNA: TGCGCCAGCAGCTCAGGACTAGCGGGAGTCGGGTATACGCAGTATTTT. The chain uses TRBV5-1 and TRBJ2-3, with 13 bases identical to TRBD2. Germline V gene data show CDR1 as SGHRS and CDR2 as YFSETQ. Losses at the gene ends were 3 bases for V and 7 bases for J; bases not matched to a gene: 8. The CDR3 sequence is 16 residues long. Combining the CDR3 with reference TRBV5-1 and TRBJ2-3 gives the whole variable domain KAGVTQTPRYLIKTRGQQVTLSCSPISGHRSVSWYQQTPGQGLQFLFEYFSETQRNKGNFPGRFSGRQFSNSRSEMNVSTLELGDSALYLCASSSGLAGVGYTQYFGPGTRLTVL.